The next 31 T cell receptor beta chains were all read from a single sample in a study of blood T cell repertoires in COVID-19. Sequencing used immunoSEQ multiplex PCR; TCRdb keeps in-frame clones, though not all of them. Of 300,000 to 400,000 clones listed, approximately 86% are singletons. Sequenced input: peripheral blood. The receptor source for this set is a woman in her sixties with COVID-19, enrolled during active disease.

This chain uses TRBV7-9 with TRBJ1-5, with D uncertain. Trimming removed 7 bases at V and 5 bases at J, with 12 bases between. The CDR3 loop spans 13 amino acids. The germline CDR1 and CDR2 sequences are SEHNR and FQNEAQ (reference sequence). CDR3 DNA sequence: TGTGCCAGCACCACCCAGGCTGATCAGCCCCAGCATTTT. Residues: CASTTQADQPQHF.

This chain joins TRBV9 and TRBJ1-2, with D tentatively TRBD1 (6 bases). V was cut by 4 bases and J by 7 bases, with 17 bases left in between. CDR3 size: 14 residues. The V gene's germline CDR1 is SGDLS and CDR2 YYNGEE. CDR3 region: CASSPPGAAAGYTF. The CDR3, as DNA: TGTGCCAGCAGCCCGCCAGGGGCCGCCGCTGGCTACACCTTC.

The chain's CDR3 is CASSTQTGLTEAFF. CDR3 bases: TGTGCCAGCAGCACTCAAACAGGGCTCACTGAAGCTTTCTTT. The chain has TRBV3-1 (or the pseudogene TRBV3-2) and TRBJ1-1; TRBD1 might be the D (6 bases). This CDR3 spans 14 amino acids. The V gene lost 5 bases and the J gene lost 4 bases, with 14 bases spanning the gap. Germline V lookup: CDR1 LGHDT, CDR2 YNNKEL (reference sequence).

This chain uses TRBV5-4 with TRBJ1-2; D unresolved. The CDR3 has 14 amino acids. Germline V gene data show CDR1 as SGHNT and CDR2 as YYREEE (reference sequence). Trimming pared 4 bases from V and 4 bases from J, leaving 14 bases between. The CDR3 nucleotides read TGTGCCAGCAGCCTGGGTGGCCTCCTCTATGGCTACACCTTC. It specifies CASSLGGLLYGYTF.

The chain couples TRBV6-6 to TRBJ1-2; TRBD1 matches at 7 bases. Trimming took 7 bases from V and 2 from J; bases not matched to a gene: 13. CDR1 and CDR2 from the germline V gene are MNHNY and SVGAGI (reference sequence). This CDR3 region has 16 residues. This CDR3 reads CASTFDPPTGNYGYTF. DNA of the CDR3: TGTGCCAGCACCTTTGATCCCCCGACAGGGAACTATGGCTACACCTTC.

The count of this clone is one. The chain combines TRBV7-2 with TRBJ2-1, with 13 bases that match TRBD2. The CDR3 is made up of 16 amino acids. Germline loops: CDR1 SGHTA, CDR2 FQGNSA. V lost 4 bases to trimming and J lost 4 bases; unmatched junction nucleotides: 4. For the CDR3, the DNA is TGTGCCAGCAGCTGGGGGACTAGCGGGGCTTACAATGAGCAGTTCTTC. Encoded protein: CASSWGTSGAYNEQFF. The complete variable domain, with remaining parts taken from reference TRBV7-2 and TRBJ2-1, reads GAGVSQSPSNKVTEKGKDVELRCDPISGHTALYWYRQSLGQGLEFLIYFQGNSAPDKSGLPSDRFSAERTGGSVSTLTIQRTQQEDSAVYLCASSWGTSGAYNEQFFGPGTRLTVL.

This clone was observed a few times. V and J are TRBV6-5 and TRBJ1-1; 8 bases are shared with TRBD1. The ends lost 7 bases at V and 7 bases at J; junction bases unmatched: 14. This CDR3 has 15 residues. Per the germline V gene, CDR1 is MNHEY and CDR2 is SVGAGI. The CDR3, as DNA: TGTGCCAGCACCCAGAGGGGACAGGCGGGGAGTGAAGCTTTCTTT. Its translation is CASTQRGQAGSEAFF.

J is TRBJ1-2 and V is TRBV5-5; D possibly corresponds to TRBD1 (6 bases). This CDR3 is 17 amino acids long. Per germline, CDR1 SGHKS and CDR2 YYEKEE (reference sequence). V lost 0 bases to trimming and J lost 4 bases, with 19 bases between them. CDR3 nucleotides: TGTGCCAGCAGCTTGGCTGTTGGGGGAGGGGGTCGCTATGGCTACACCTTC. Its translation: CASSLAVGGGGRYGYTF.

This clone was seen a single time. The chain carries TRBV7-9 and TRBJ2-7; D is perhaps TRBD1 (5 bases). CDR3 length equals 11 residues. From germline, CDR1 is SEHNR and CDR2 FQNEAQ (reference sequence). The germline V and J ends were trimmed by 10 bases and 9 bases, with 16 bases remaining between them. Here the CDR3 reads CATAAGFMQYF. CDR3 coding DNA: TGTGCCACCGCCGCAGGGTTCATGCAGTACTTC.

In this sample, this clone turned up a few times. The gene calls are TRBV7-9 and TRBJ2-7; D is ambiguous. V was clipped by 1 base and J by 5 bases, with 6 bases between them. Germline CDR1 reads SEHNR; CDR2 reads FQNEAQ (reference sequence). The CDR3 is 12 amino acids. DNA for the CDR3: TGTGCCAGCAGCTTAGAAACAGACGAGCAGTACTTC. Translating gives CASSLETDEQYF. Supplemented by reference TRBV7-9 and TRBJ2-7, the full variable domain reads DTGVSQNPRHKITKRGQNVTFRCDPISEHNRLYWYRQTLGQGPEFLTYFQNEAQLEKSRLLSDRFSAERPKGSFSTLEIQRTEQGDSAMYLCASSLETDEQYFGPGTRLTVT.

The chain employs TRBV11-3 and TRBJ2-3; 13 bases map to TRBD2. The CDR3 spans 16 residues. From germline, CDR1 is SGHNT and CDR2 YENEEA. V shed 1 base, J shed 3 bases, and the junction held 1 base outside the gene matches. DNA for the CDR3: TGTGCCAGCAGCTTAGGACTAGCGGGGGGAACAGATACGCAGTATTTT. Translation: CASSLGLAGGTDTQYF.

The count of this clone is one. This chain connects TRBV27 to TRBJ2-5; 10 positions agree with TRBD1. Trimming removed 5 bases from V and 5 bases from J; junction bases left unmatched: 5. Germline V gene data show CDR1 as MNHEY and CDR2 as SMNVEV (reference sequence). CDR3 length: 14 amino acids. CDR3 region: CASSPGQGMETQYF. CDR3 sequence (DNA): TGTGCCAGCAGTCCGGGACAGGGGATGGAGACCCAGTACTTC.

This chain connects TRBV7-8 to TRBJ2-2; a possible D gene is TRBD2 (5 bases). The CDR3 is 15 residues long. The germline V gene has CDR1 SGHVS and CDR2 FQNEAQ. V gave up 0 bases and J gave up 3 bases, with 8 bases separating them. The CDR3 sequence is CASSLAGSYTGELFF. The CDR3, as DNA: TGTGCCAGCAGCTTAGCAGGGAGTTACACCGGGGAGCTGTTTTTT.

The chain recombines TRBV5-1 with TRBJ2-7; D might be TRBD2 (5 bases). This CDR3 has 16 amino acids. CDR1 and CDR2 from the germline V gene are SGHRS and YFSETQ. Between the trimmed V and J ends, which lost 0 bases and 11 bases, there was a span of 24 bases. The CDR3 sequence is CASSLDGEPPTSGKYF. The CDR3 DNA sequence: TGCGCCAGCAGCTTGGACGGCGAACCCCCTACGAGCGGAAAGTACTTC.

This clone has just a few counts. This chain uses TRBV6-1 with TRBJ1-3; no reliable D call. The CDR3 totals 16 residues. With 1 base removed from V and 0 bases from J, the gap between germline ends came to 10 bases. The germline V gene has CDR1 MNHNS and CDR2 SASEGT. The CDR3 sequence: CASSEDRVPSGNTIYF. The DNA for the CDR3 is TGTGCCAGCAGTGAAGACCGGGTACCCTCTGGAAACACCATATATTTT.

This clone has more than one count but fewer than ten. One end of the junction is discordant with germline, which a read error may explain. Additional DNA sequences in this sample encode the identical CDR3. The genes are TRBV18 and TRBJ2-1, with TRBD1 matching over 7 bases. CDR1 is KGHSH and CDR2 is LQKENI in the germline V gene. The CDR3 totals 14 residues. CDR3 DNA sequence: TGTGCCAGCTCACCACAGGGGGCCTATAATGAGCAGTTCTTC. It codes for CASSPQGAYNEQFF. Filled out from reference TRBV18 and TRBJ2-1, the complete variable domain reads NAGVMQNPRHLVRRRGQEARLRCSPMKGHSHVYWYRQLPEEGLKFMVYLQKENIIDESGMPKERFSAEFPKEGPSILRIQQVVRGDSAAYFCASSPQGAYNEQFFGPGTRLTVL.

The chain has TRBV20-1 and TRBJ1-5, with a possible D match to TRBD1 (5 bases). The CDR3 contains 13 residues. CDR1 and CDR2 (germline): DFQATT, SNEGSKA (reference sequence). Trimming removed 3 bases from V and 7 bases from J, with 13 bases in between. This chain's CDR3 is CSASGTGEQPQHF. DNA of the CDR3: TGCAGTGCTAGTGGGACGGGAGAGCAGCCCCAGCATTTT.

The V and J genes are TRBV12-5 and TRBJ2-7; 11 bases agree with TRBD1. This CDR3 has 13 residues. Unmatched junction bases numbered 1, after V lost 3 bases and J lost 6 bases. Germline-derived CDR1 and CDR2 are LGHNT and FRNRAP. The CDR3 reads CASGLGTGGEQYF. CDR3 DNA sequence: TGTGCTAGTGGTTTAGGGACAGGGGGCGAGCAGTACTTC.

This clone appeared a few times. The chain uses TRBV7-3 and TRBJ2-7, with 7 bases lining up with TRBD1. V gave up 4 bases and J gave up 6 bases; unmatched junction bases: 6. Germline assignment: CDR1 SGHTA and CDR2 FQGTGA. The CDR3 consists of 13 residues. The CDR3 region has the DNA TGTGCCAGCAGCTCCTCGGGACAGTCCGAGCAGTACTTC. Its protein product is CASSSSGQSEQYF.

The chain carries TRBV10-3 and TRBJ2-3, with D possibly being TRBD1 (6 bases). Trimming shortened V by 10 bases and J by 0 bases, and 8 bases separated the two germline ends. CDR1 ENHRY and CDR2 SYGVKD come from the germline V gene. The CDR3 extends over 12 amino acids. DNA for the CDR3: TGTGCCACCCAGGGGAGCACAGATACGCAGTATTTT. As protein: CATQGSTDTQYF.

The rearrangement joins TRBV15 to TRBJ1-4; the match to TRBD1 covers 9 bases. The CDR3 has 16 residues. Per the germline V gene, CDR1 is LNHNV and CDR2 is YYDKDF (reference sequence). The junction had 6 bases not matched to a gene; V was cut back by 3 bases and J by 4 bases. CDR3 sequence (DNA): TGTGCCACCAGCAGTTGGGGGACAGGGTTTAATGAAAAACTGTTTTTT. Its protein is CATSSWGTGFNEKLFF.

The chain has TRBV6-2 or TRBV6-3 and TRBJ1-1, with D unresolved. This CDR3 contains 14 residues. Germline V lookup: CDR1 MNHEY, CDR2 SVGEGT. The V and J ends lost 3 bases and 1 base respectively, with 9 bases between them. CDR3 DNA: TGTGCCAGCAGTTATCAGGCCAGGAACACTGAAGCTTTCTTT. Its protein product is CASSYQARNTEAFF.

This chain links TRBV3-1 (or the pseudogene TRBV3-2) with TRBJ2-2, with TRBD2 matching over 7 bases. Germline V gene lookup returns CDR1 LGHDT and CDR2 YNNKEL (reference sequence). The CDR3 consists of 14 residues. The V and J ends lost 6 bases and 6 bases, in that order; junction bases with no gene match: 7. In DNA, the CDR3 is TGTGCCAGCAGACTTTTCCGGGAGGCCGGGGAGCTGTTTTTT. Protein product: CASRLFREAGELFF.

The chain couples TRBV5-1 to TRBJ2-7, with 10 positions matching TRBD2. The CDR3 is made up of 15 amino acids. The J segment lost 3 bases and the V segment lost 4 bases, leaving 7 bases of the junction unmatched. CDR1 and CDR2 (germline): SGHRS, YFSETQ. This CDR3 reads CASSQTGTSDYEQYF. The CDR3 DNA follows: TGCGCCAGCAGCCAGACCGGGACTAGCGACTACGAGCAGTACTTC. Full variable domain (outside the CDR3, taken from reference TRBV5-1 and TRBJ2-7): KAGVTQTPRYLIKTRGQQVTLSCSPISGHRSVSWYQQTPGQGLQFLFEYFSETQRNKGNFPGRFSGRQFSNSRSEMNVSTLELGDSALYLCASSQTGTSDYEQYFGPGTRLTVT.

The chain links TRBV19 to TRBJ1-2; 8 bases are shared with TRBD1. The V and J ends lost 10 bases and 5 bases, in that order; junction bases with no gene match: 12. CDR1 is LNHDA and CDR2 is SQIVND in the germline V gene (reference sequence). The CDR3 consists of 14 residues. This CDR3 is CATLGQGKGYGYTF. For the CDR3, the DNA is TGTGCCACACTTGGACAGGGCAAAGGTTATGGCTACACCTTC.

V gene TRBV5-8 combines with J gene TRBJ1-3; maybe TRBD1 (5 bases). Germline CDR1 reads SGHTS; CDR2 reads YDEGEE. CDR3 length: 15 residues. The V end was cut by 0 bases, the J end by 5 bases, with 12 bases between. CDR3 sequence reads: CASSLAQGTRNTIYF. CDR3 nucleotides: TGTGCCAGCAGCTTGGCTCAGGGAACACGAAACACCATATATTTT. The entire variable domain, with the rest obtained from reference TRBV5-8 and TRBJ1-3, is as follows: EAGVTQSPTHLIKTRGQQATLRCSPISGHTSVYWYQQALGLGLQFLLWYDEGEERNRGNFPPRFSGRQFPNYSSELNVNALELEDSALYLCASSLAQGTRNTIYFGEGSWLTVV.

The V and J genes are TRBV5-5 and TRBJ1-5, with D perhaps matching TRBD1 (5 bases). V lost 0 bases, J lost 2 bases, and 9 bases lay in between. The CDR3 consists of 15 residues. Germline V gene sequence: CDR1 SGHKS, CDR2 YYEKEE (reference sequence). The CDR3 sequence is CASSLVPGRNQPQHF. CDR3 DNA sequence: TGTGCCAGCAGCTTGGTCCCAGGGCGCAATCAGCCCCAGCATTTT. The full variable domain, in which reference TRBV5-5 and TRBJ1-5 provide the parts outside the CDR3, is DAGVTQSPTHLIKTRGQQVTLRCSPISGHKSVSWYQQVLGQGPQFIFQYYEKEERGRGNFPDRFSARQFPNYSSELNVNALLLGDSALYLCASSLVPGRNQPQHFGDGTRLSIL.

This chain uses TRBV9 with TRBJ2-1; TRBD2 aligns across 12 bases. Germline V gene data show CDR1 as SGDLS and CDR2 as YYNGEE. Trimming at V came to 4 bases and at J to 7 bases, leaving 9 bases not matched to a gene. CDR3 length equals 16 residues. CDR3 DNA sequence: TGTGCCAGCAGCCCGCCGGGACTAGCGGGTGTTAATGAGCAGTTCTTC. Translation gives CASSPPGLAGVNEQFF.

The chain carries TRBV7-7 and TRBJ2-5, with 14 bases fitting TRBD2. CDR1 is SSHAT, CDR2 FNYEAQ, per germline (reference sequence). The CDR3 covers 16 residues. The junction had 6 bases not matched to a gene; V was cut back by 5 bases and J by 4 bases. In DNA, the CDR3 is TGTGCCAGCAGCACTGGGACTAGCGGGGGTAGAGAGACCCAGTACTTC. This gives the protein CASSTGTSGGRETQYF.

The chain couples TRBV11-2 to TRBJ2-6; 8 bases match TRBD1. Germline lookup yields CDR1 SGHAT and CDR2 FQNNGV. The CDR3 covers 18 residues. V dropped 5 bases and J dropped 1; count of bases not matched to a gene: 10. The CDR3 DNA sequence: TGTGCCAGCAGCGGCAAGACAGGGGCCCCTTCTGGGGCCAACGTCCTGACTTTC. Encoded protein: CASSGKTGAPSGANVLTF.

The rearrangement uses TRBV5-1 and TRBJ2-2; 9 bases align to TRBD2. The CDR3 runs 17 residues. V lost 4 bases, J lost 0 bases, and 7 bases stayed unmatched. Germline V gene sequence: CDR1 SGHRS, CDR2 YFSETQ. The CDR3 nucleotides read TGCGCCAGCAGCAGATTAGCGGGGGCGACGAACACCGGGGAGCTGTTTTTT. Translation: CASSRLAGATNTGELFF. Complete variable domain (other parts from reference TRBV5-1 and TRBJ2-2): KAGVTQTPRYLIKTRGQQVTLSCSPISGHRSVSWYQQTPGQGLQFLFEYFSETQRNKGNFPGRFSGRQFSNSRSEMNVSTLELGDSALYLCASSRLAGATNTGELFFGEGSRLTVL.